The 25 T cell receptor beta chains below all came from one sample that was sequenced in a study of cytomegalovirus exposure and HLA in healthy donors. Primers for the PCR totalled 60 Vbeta and 13 Jbeta. Sequencing was performed with immunoSEQ multiplex PCR; in TCRdb, only in-frame clones are kept and a portion is missing. The table for this sample gives 63,000 or so clones. Sequenced input: PBMCs. These receptor sequences come from a boy aged 5-17 years in good health and CMV-seronegative.

The chain links TRBV7-6 to TRBJ2-2, with D possibly TRBD1 on 6 matching bases. The length of the CDR3 is 13 residues. With 6 bases removed from V and 4 bases from J, the gap between germline ends came to 9 bases. Germline assignment: CDR1 SGHVS and CDR2 FNYEAQ. This CDR3 reads CASRPGVTGELFF. The DNA for the CDR3 is TGTGCCAGCAGACCAGGGGTCACCGGGGAGCTGTTTTTT.

Details on this clone: At one end the junction does not follow the germline gene, possibly because of a read error. The chain uses TRBV29-1 and TRBJ2-4; possibly TRBD2 for D (7 bases). Germline loops: CDR1 SQVTM, CDR2 ANQGSEA. The CDR3 extends over 15 amino acids. Written as DNA, the CDR3 is TGCAGCGTCGAAGGGGGACCTAGCGGAAAAAACATTCAGTACTTC. Translated: CSVEGGPSGKNIQYF.

V is TRBV4-3 and J is TRBJ1-5; D might be TRBD1 (5 bases). The V end lost 1 base, the J end lost 5 bases, and 9 bases lay between the germline ends. Germline-derived CDR1 and CDR2 are LGHNA and YSLEER. The CDR3 has 14 amino acids. CDR3 sequence (DNA): TGCGCCAGCAGCCAAGCAGGGTCGGATCAGCCCCAGCATTTT. This gives the protein CASSQAGSDQPQHF.

The CDR3 sequence is CASSSTGDNTEAFF. The CDR3 DNA is TGTGCCAGCAGTTCGACAGGAGATAACACTGAAGCTTTCTTT. This chain connects TRBV6-5 to TRBJ1-1; tentatively, D is TRBD1 (6 bases). Trimming removed 4 bases at V and 2 bases at J, with 11 bases between. Germline CDR1 and CDR2: MNHEY and SVGAGI. The CDR3 totals 14 residues.

The chain carries TRBV5-6 and TRBJ2-7, with 12 bases matching TRBD2. Germline trimming cut 5 bases from V and 3 bases from J; bases unmatched to any gene: 18. The germline V gene encodes CDR1 SGHDT and CDR2 YYEEEE. CDR3 length: 19 residues. For the CDR3, the DNA is TGTGCCAGCAGACGTAAACCGGGACTAGCGGGCGTGGGGATCTACGAGCAGTACTTC. Encoded protein: CASRRKPGLAGVGIYEQYF.

The rearrangement links TRBV5-4 to TRBJ2-1, with 8 bases lining up with TRBD2. Germline CDR1 is SGHNT and CDR2 is YYREEE (reference sequence). The CDR3 is 16 amino acids. Trimming removed 3 bases from V and 7 bases from J; junction bases left unmatched: 12. CDR3: CASSSGGGPMGNEQFF. The CDR3 DNA is TGTGCCAGCAGCTCCGGGGGGGGCCCGATGGGGAATGAGCAGTTCTTC.

CDR3 in DNA: TGTGCCAGCAGGAGGGCCGCCGGAAGGTCTAACTATGGCTACACCTTC. This translates into CASRRAAGRSNYGYTF. The J gene is TRBJ1-2, the V gene TRBV6-6; D not resolved. The germline V gene encodes CDR1 MNHNY and CDR2 SVGAGI (reference sequence). V was pared by 6 bases and J by 0 bases, with 17 bases between. This CDR3 has 16 amino acids.

The rearrangement joins TRBV19 to TRBJ2-5; 9 nucleotides agree with TRBD1. CDR1 is LNHDA and CDR2 is SQIVND in the germline V gene (reference sequence). With V trimmed by 4 bases and J by 5 bases, 5 bases remained unmatched. This CDR3 has 14 amino acids. The CDR3 nucleotides read TGTGCCAGTAGTACCACAGGGGGCGAGGAGACCCAGTACTTC. Encoded protein: CASSTTGGEETQYF.

This chain uses TRBV14 with TRBJ2-6; no clear D. Trimming removed 3 bases from V and 2 bases from J, with 8 bases in between. Germline V gene sequence: CDR1 SGHDN, CDR2 FVKESK. This CDR3 is 15 amino acids long. The CDR3 bases are TGTGCCAGCAGCCAGCGCCTACCTGGGGCCAACGTCCTGACTTTC. Encoded protein: CASSQRLPGANVLTF.

This chain connects TRBV5-4 to TRBJ2-1; 9 nucleotides align to TRBD2. The CDR3 loop spans 17 amino acids. V was pared by 10 bases and J by 2 bases, with 16 bases of the junction left unmatched. CDR1 and CDR2 (germline): SGHNT, YYREEE (reference sequence). CDR3 sequence: CASRSGSGSGTYNEQFF. The CDR3 DNA reads as TGTGCCTCAAGGTCGGGTAGCGGGAGTGGGACCTACAATGAGCAGTTCTTC.

The gene calls are TRBV6-5 and TRBJ2-2, with TRBD2 matching over 10 bases. Germline loops: CDR1 MNHEY, CDR2 SVGAGI. V was pared by 6 bases and J by 3 bases, with 4 bases of the junction left unmatched. The CDR3 is 15 amino acids. The CDR3 region has the DNA TGTGCCAGCAGGGCTAGCGGGAGTTACACCGGGGAGCTGTTTTTT. Translating it yields CASRASGSYTGELFF.

The chain has TRBV6-5 and TRBJ1-5; no clear D. V lost 2 bases and J 0 bases, leaving 11 bases between the germline ends. The CDR3 is 16 amino acids. Germline CDR1 MNHEY, CDR2 SVGAGI. CDR3 DNA sequence: TGTGCCAGCAGTTACGGAGGGCGCTATAGCAATCAGCCCCAGCATTTT. Encoded protein: CASSYGGRYSNQPQHF.

The rearrangement joins TRBV5-3 to TRBJ1-2; 7 bases are a match to TRBD1. TRBV5-3 falls under the ORF class, with uncertain function. V was pared by 4 bases and J by 6 bases, with 3 bases of the junction left unmatched. CDR3 length: 12 amino acids. This chain's CDR3 is CARSPGQDGYTF. The DNA for the CDR3 is TGTGCCAGAAGCCCTGGACAGGATGGCTACACCTTC.

V and J are TRBV9 and TRBJ2-7; TRBD1 matches 9 bases. CDR3 length equals 15 residues. Trimming removed 0 bases from V and 4 bases from J; junction bases left unmatched: 5. Germline V lookup: CDR1 SGDLS, CDR2 YYNGEE. The DNA for the CDR3 is TGTGCCAGCAGCGTAGCTGGGACAGGGAGATACGAGCAGTACTTC. Its protein product is CASSVAGTGRYEQYF. The variable domain in full, completed from reference TRBV9 and TRBJ2-7, reads DSGVTQTPKHLITATGQRVTLRCSPRSGDLSVYWYQQSLDQGLQFLIQYYNGEERAKGNILERFSAQQFPDLHSELNLSSLELGDSALYFCASSVAGTGRYEQYFGPGTRLTVT.

This chain uses TRBV14 with TRBJ1-1; D remains unclear. Between the trimmed V and J ends, which lost 6 bases and 4 bases, there was a span of 15 bases. Germline V gene data show CDR1 as SGHDN and CDR2 as FVKESK. The CDR3 has 14 residues. The CDR3 nucleotides read TGTGCCAGCAGGACCACTGGGCGGGGCACTGAAGCTTTCTTT. It specifies CASRTTGRGTEAFF.

The J gene is TRBJ1-2, the V gene TRBV15; perhaps TRBD1 as D (5 bases). CDR3 size: 15 residues. Germline loops: CDR1 LNHNV, CDR2 YYDKDF (reference sequence). V was pared by 1 base and J by 1 base, with 10 bases between. CDR3 amino acids: CATSRGGGGNYGYTF. The CDR3 nucleotides read TGTGCCACCAGCAGAGGCGGGGGGGGTAACTATGGCTACACCTTC.

This rearrangement joins TRBV30 to TRBJ2-7; D might be TRBD2 (6 bases). Trimming took 1 base from V and 4 from J, leaving 20 bases between them. CDR1 GTSNPN and CDR2 SVGIG come from the germline V gene (reference sequence). The CDR3 runs 16 residues. CDR3 in DNA: TGTGCCTGGAGTGCCCTAGCGACCCGTGGGGGTTACGAGCAGTACTTC. Translated, it gives CAWSALATRGGYEQYF. The entire variable domain, with the rest obtained from reference TRBV30 and TRBJ2-7, is as follows: SQTIHQWPATLVQPVGSPLSLECTVEGTSNPNLYWYRQAAGRGLQLLFYSVGIGQISSEVPQNLSASRPQDRQFILSSKKLLLSDSGFYLCAWSALATRGGYEQYFGPGTRLTVT.

The rearrangement links TRBV14 to TRBJ2-7; a weak D match, TRBD2 (5 bases). V dropped 2 bases and J dropped 4 bases, with 6 bases sitting between them. The CDR3 consists of 12 residues. Germline V gene sequence: CDR1 SGHDN, CDR2 FVKESK. The CDR3 reads CASSQRRYEQYF. The DNA for the CDR3 is TGTGCCAGCAGCCAAAGGAGGTACGAGCAGTACTTC.

The chain joins TRBV29-1 to TRBJ2-5, with D tentatively TRBD1 (7 bases). The CDR3 contains 12 residues. The V end was cut by 1 base, the J end by 5 bases, with 8 bases between. Germline V gene sequence: CDR1 SQVTM, CDR2 ANQGSEA. The chain's CDR3 is CSVEAGGETQYF. In DNA, the CDR3 is TGCAGCGTTGAAGCAGGGGGGGAGACCCAGTACTTC.

The rearrangement joins TRBV27 to TRBJ1-2; D might be TRBD1 (6 bases). CDR3 size: 13 residues. The V end was cut by 3 bases, the J end by 7 bases, with 12 bases between. CDR1 and CDR2 from the germline V gene are MNHEY and SMNVEV (reference sequence). Here the CDR3 reads CASSLSGVAGYTF. CDR3 sequence (DNA): TGTGCCAGCAGTTTGTCAGGGGTAGCTGGCTACACCTTC.

The rearrangement joins TRBV5-4 to TRBJ1-4, with 10 bases matching TRBD1. V lost 4 bases and J lost 6; bases outside the gene matches: 3. This CDR3 comprises 14 residues. Germline V CDR1 and CDR2: SGHNT, YYREEE (reference sequence). The CDR3 DNA reads TGTGCCAGCAGCCCAGACAGGGGGCATGAAAAACTGTTTTTT. This translates into CASSPDRGHEKLFF.

The J gene is TRBJ1-2, the V gene TRBV23-1; 10 nucleotides line up with TRBD1. TRBV23-1 is flagged as an ORF with uncertain function. V dropped 4 bases and J dropped 4; count of bases not matched to a gene: 18. The CDR3 is 19 amino acids. The CDR3 sequence is CASSPYRDRGASAIYGYTF. CDR3 sequence (DNA): TGCGCCAGCAGTCCATATCGGGACAGGGGCGCGTCCGCCATCTATGGCTACACCTTC.

The gene calls are TRBV19 and TRBJ1-5, with 8 bases matching TRBD1. Germline V CDR1 and CDR2: LNHDA, SQIVND (reference sequence). V shed 5 bases, J shed 5 bases, and the junction held 8 bases outside the gene matches. The length of the CDR3 is 15 residues. Here the CDR3 reads CASSVTGEVYQPQHF. The CDR3 nucleotides read TGTGCCAGTAGTGTGACAGGGGAGGTATATCAGCCCCAGCATTTT.

In DNA form, the CDR3 reads TGTGCCAGCAGCTTAGCACAGGGTGTATTGAATTCACCCCTCCACTTT. Residues: CASSLAQGVLNSPLHF. This chain uses TRBV11-2 with TRBJ1-6; TRBD1 is a possible D gene (6 bases). Trimming shortened V by 1 base and J by 7 bases, and 14 bases separated the two germline ends. This CDR3 region has 16 residues. Germline V lookup: CDR1 SGHAT, CDR2 FQNNGV.

The gene calls are TRBV4-3 and TRBJ1-2; 7 positions agree with TRBD1. The CDR3 has 15 amino acids. Germline values: CDR1 LGHNA, CDR2 YSLEER. The V segment lost 2 bases and the J segment 3 bases; nucleotides outside the gene matches: 6. CDR3 sequence (DNA): TGCGCCAGCAGCCAAATTCAGGGGGACGACTATGGCTACACCTTC. It codes for CASSQIQGDDYGYTF.